This T cell receptor (beta chain) was found in a study of regulatory T cells in long-lasting Graves disease. The germline V gene encodes CDR1 SEHNR and CDR2 FQNEAQ (reference sequence). CDR3 size: 19 residues. V shed 4 bases and J 0 bases; nucleotides not matched to a gene: 12. Building the TCR beta libraries relied on iRepertoire HTBI primers, and CDR3 regions underwent Arm-PCR. A single record per CDR3 protein comes from TCRdb applying MiXCR to the multiplex PCR reads. The sample holds 350,000 to 500,000 distinct CDR3 sequences, 13% to 15% seen once. This sample's time point: newly diagnosed GD, antithyroid drugs for less than 3 months. Following extraction of RNA from PBMCs, that RNA was used to make the TCR library. These same data were also listed under a study on T cells in Graves' hyperthyroidism and ophthalmopathy.

The sequenced sample was peripheral blood mononuclear cells (PBMCs), obtained at new diagnosis, from a patient treated with antithyroid drugs. The receptor comes from a woman in her 50s with Graves disease. This chain joins TRBV7-9 and TRBJ2-7; 13 bases are a match to TRBD2. The CDR3 reads CASSSSRLAGGPISYEQYF. CDR3 nucleotides: TGTGCCAGCAGCTCCTCAAGACTAGCGGGAGGCCCCATCTCCTACGAGCAGTACTTC.